This record concerns one T cell receptor (beta chain) sequence. The antigen is unknown. Deletions cut 0 bases from V and 7 bases from J, with 18 bases between. Germline CDR1 reads MGHRA; CDR2 reads YSYEKL. There are 16 residues in the CDR3. The sample originates from a study of long-term antiretroviral therapy in people with HIV. Study-wide results and caveats: Pre-ART clonal expansion yielded clones that dominated the repertoire at all time points. Even long-term ART left TRB diversity below transplant donor controls, despite gains.

Survey-level immunoSEQ v3.0 assays were run. Some clones are missing from TCRdb's copy, which holds only in-frame ones; the method was immunoSEQ multiplex PCR. The sample records 20,000 to 25,000 clones, about 85% being singletons. The genes are TRBV4-1 and TRBJ1-2; tentatively, D is TRBD1 (6 bases). The sequence came from a man aged 40-49 years with HIV. Source: unsorted PBMCs, taken 1.6 years after starting antiretroviral therapy. This CDR3 reads CASSQEGNTGRGGYTF. As DNA, the CDR3 is TGCGCCAGCAGCCAAGAGGGAAACACAGGGCGGGGTGGCTACACCTTC.